The TCR beta chain under discussion was sequenced for a study of T cell changes during pregnancy in multiple sclerosis. The assay was immunoSEQ multiplex PCR, and TCRdb's table has in-frame clones only and misses some. The sample contains roughly 50,000 clones, around 94% of which appear only once. There are 13 residues in the CDR3. V shed 4 bases, J shed 5 bases, and the junction held 2 bases outside the gene matches. Germline V gene sequence: CDR1 MNHEY, CDR2 SVGAGI. This material consisted of CD4+ T cells from peripheral blood mononuclear cells, taken in the third trimester of pregnancy. The chain employs TRBV6-5 and TRBJ2-5; 9 positions agree with TRBD2. This clonotype originated in a female donor with multiple sclerosis, enrolled in a pregnancy study. The CDR3 DNA reads as TGTGCCAGCAGTTCCGGACTAGCGGAGACCCAGTACTTC. Translation: CASSSGLAETQYF.